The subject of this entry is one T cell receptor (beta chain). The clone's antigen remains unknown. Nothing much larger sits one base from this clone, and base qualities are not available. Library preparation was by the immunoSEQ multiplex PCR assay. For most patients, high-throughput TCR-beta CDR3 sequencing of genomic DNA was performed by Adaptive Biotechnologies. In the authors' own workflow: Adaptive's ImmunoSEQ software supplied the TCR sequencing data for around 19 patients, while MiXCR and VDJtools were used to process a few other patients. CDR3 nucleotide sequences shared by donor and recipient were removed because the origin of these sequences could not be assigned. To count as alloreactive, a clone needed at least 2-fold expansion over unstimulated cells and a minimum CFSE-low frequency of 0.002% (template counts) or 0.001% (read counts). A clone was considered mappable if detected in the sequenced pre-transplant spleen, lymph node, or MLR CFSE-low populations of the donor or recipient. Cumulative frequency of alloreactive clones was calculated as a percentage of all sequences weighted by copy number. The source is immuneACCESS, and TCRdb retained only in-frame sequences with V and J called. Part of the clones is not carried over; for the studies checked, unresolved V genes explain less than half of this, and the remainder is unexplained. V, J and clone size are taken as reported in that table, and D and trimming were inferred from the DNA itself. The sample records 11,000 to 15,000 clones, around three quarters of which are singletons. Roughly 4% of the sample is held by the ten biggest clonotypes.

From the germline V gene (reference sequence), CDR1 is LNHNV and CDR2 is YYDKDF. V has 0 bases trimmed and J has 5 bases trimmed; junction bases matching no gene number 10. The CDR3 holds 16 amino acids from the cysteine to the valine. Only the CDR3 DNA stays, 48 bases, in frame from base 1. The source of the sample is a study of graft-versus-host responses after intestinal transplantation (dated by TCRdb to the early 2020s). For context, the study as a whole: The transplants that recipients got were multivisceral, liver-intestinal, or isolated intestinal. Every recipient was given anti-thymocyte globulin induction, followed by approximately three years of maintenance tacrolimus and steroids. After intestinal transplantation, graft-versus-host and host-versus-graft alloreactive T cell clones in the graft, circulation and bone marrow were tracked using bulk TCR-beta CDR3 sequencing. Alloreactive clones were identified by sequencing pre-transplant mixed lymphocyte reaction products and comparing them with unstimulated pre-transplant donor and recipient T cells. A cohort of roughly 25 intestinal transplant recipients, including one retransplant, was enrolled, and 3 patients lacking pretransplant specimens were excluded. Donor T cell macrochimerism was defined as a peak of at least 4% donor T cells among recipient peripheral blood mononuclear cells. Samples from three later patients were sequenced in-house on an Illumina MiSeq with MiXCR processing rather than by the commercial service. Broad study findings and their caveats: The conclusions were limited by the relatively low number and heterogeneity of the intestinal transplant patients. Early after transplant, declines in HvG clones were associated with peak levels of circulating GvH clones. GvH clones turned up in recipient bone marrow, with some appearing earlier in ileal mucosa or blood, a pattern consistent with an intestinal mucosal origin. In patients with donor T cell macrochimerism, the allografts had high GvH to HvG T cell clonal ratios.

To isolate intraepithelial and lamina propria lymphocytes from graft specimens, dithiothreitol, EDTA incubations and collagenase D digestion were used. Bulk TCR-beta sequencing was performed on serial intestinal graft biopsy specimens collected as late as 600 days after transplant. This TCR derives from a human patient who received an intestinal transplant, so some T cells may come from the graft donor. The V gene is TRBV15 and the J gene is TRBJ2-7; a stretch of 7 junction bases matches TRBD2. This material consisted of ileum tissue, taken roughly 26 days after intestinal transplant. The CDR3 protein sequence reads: CATSREVWEGRHEQYV. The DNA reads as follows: TGTGCCACCAGCAGAGAGGTCTGGGAGGGGAGACACGAGCAGTACGTC.